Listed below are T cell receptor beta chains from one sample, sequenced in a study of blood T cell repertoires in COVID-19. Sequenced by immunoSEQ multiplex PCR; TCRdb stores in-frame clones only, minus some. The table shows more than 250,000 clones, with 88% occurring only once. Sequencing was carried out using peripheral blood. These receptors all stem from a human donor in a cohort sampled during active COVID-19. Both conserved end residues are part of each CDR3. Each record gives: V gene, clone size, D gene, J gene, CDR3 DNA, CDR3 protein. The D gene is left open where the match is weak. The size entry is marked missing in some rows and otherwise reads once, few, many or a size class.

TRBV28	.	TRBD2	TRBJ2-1	TGTGCCAGCAGTTTATTACGGGAGGGCCGGTATGAGCAGTTCTTC	CASSLLREGRYEQFF
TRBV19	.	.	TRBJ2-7	TGTGCCAGTAGTATGGGGCCCTACGAGCAGTACTTC	CASSMGPYEQYF
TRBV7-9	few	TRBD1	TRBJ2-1	TGTGCCAGCAGCCTCAGCCGGGACAGGGCTCTCAATGAGCAGTTCTTC	CASSLSRDRALNEQFF
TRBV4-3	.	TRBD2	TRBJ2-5	TGCGCCAGCAGCCAAGACGCCGCCGGGGGGGGTTGGCAAGAGACCCAGTACTTC	CASSQDAAGGGWQETQYF
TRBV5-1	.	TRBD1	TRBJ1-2	TGCGCCAGCAGCTTGGAGGCCGGGACAGATTATGGCTACACCTTC	CASSLEAGTDYGYTF
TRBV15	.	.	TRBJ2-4	TGTGCCACCAGCAGTCCCAAACCCGACAGTCCGCCTGTTAACATTCAGTACTTC	CATSSPKPDSPPVNIQYF
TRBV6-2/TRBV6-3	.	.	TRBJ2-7	TGTGCCAGCAGTCTCCGGAGGTACGAGCAGTACTTC	CASSLRRYEQYF
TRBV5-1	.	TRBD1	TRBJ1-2	TGCGCCAGCAGCTTGGCGCAGGGGGCTAACTATGGCTACACCTTC	CASSLAQGANYGYTF
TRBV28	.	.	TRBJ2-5	TGTGCCAGCAGGAGCCAAGAGACCCAGTACTTC	CASRSQETQYF
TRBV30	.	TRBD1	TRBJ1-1	TGTGCCTTTGGTAGGGGGCGGACTGAAGCTTTCTTT	CAFGRGRTEAFF
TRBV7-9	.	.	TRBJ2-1	TGTGCCATAGCTGAAGAAACCGATGAGCAGTTCTTC	CAIAEETDEQFF
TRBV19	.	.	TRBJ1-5	TGTGCCAGTAACCCCGGGACACACAATCAGCCCCAGCATTTT	CASNPGTHNQPQHF
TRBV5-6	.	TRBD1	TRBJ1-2	TGTGCCAGCAGCTTTTCAACAGGGGGCAGGCTCAACTATGGCTACACCTTC	CASSFSTGGRLNYGYTF
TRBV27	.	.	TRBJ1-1	TGTGCCAGCAGTCCCCCGGGACACATGAACACTGAAGCTTTCTTT	CASSPPGHMNTEAFF
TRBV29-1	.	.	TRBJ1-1	TGCAGCGTTGGGAGTCGGTACGGCACTGAAGCTTTCTTT	CSVGSRYGTEAFF
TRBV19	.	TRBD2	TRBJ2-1	TGTGCCAGTAGTATTCAAGCTAGCGGGGGGGCTGGGGAGCAGTTCTTC	CASSIQASGGAGEQFF
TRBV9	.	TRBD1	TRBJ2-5	TGTGCCAGCAGCGGACAGGGGGCTTATGAGACCCAGTACTTC	CASSGQGAYETQYF